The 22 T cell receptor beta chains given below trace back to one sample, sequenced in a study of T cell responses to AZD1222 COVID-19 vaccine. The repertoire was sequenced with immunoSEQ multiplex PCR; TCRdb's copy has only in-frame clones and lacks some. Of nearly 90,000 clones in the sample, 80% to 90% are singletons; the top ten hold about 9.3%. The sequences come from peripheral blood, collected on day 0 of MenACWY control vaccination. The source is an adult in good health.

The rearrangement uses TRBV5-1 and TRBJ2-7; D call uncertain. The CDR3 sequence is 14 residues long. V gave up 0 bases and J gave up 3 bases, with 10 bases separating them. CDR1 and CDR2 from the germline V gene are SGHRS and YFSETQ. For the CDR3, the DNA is TGCGCCAGCAGCTTGGGTGTCACCTACTACGAGCAGTACTTC. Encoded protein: CASSLGVTYYEQYF.

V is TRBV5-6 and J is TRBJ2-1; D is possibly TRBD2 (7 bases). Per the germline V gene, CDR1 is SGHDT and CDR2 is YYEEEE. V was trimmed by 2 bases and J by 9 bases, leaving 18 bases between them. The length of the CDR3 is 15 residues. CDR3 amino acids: CASSLGLEGVFEQFF. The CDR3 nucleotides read TGTGCCAGCAGCTTAGGACTAGAGGGGGTCTTTGAGCAGTTCTTC.

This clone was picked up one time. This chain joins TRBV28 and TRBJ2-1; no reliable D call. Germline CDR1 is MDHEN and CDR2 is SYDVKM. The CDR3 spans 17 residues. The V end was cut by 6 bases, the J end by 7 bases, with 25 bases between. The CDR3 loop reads CASSPERRVYGTNEQFF. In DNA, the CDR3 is TGTGCCAGCAGCCCGGAGCGCCGGGTATATGGTACAAATGAGCAGTTCTTC.

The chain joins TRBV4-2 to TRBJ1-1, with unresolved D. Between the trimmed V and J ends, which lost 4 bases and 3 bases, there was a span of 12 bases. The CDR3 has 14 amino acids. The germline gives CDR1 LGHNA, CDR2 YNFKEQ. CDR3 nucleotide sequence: TGTGCCAGCAGCCTTACCCTCGGGGACACTGAAGCTTTCTTT. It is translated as CASSLTLGDTEAFF.

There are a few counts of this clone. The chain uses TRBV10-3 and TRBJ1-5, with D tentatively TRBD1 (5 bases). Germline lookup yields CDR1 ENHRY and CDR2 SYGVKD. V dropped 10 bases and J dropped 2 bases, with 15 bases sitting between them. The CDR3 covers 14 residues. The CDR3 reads CATQGARGNQPQHF. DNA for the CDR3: TGTGCCACGCAGGGAGCCAGGGGCAATCAGCCCCAGCATTTT.

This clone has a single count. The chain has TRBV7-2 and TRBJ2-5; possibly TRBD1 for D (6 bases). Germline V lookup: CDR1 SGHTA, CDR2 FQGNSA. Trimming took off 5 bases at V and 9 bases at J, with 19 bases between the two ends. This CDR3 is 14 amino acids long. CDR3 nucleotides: TGTGCCAGCAGCCAGAGGCCAGGGGACGGGGCCCAGTACTTC. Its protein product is CASSQRPGDGAQYF.

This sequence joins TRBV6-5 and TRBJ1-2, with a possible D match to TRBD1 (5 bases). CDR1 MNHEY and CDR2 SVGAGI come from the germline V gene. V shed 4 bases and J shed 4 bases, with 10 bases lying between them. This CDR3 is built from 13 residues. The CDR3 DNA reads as TGTGCCAGCAGTTCCCCGAGGGGCTATGGCTACACCTTC. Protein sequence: CASSSPRGYGYTF.

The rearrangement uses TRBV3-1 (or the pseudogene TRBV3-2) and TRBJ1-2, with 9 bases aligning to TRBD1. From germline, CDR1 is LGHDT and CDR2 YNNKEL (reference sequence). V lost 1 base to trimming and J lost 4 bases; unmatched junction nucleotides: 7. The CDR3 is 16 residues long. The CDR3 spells CASSQGGQGEVYGYTF. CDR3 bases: TGTGCCAGCAGCCAAGGGGGACAGGGAGAGGTCTATGGCTACACCTTC.

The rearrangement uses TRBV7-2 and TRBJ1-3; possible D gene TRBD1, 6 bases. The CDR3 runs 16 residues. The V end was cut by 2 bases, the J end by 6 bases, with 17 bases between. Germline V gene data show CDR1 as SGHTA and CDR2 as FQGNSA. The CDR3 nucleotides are TGTGCCAGCAGCTTAACGGGGGGGCTAGAGCAAAACACCATATATTTT. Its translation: CASSLTGGLEQNTIYF.

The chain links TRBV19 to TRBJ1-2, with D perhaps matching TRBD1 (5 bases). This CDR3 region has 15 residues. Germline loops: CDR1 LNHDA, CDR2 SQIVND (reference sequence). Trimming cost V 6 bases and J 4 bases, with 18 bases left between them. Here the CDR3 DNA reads TGTGCCAGTAGCCCCTCAAATCACGGGGGCTATGGCTACACCTTC. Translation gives CASSPSNHGGYGYTF.

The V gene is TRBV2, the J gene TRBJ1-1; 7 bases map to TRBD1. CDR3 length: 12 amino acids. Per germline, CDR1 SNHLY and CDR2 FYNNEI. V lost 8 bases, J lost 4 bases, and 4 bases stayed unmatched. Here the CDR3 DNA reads TGTGCCAGCTTTTCAGGGGGCACTGAAGCTTTCTTT. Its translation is CASFSGGTEAFF.

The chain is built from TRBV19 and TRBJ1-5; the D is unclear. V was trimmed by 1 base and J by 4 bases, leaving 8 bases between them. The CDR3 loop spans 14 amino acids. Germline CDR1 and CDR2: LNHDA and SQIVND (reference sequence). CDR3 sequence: CASSIGGDNQPQHF. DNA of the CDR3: TGTGCCAGTAGTATAGGCGGGGATAATCAGCCCCAGCATTTT.

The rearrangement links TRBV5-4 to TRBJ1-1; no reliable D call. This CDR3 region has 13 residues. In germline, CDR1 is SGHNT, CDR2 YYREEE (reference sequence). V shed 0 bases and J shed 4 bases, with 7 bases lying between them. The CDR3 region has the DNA TGTGCCAGCAGCTTGGTGAGGAGCACTGAAGCTTTCTTT. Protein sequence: CASSLVRSTEAFF.

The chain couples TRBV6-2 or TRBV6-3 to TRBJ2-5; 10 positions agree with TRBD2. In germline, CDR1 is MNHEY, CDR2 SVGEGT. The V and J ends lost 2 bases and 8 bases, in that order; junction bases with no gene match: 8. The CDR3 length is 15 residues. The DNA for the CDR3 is TGTGCCAGCAGTTACCGTCAGGGACTAGCGATCACCCAGTACTTC. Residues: CASSYRQGLAITQYF.

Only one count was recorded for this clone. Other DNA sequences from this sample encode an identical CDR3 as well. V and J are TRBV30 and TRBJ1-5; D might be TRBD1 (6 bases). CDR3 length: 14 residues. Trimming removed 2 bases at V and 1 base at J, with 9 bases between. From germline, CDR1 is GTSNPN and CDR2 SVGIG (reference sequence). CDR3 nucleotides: TGTGCCTGGAGTCTGGGGGGCAGCAATCAGCCCCAGCATTTT. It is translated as CAWSLGGSNQPQHF.

CDR3 DNA: TGTGCCAGCAGCTTGGGGGGGAACATGAACACTGAAGCTTTCTTT. Its protein product is CASSLGGNMNTEAFF. The chain uses TRBV7-2 and TRBJ1-1, with TRBD1 as a possible D gene (5 bases). CDR3 length: 15 residues. Deletions cut 3 bases from V and 0 bases from J, with 11 bases between. Germline-derived CDR1 and CDR2 are SGHTA and FQGNSA. Drawing the rest from reference TRBV7-2 and TRBJ1-1, the complete variable domain is GAGVSQSPSNKVTEKGKDVELRCDPISGHTALYWYRQSLGQGLEFLIYFQGNSAPDKSGLPSDRFSAERTGGSVSTLTIQRTQQEDSAVYLCASSLGGNMNTEAFFGQGTRLTVV.

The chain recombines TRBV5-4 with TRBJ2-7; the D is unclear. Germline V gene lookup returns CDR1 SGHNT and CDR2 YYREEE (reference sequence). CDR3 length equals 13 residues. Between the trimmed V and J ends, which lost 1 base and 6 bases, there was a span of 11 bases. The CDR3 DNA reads TGTGCCAGCAGCTTGTTAAACTCCCTCGAGCAGTACTTC. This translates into CASSLLNSLEQYF. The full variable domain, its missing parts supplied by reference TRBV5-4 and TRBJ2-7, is ETGVTQSPTHLIKTRGQQVTLRCSSQSGHNTVSWYQQALGQGPQFIFQYYREEENGRGNFPPRFSGLQFPNYSSELNVNALELDDSALYLCASSLLNSLEQYFGPGTRLTVT.

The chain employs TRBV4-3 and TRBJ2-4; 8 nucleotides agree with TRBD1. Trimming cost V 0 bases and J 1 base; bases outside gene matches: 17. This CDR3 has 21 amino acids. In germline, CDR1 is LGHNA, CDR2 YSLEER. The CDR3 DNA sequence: TGCGCCAGCAGCCAAGATCTCCCCCGCGGACAGGGTATACTGGCCAAAAACATTCAGTACTTC. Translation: CASSQDLPRGQGILAKNIQYF.

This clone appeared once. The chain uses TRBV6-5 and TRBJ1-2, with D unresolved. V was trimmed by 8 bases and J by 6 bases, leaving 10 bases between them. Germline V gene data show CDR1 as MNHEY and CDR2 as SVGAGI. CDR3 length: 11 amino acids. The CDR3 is CASLWTDGYTF. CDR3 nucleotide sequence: TGTGCCAGCCTTTGGACTGATGGCTACACCTTC.

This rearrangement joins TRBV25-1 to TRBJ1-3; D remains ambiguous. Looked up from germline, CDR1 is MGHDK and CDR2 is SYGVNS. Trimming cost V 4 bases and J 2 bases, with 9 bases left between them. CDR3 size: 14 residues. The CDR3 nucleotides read TGTGCCAGCAGTGCGGCACAGCCTGGAAACACCATATATTTT. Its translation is CASSAAQPGNTIYF.

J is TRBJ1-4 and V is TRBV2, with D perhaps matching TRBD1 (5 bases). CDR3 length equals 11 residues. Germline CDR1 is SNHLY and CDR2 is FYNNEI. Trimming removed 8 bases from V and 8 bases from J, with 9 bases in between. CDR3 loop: CASGGKEKLFF. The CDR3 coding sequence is TGTGCCAGCGGGGGTAAGGAAAAACTGTTTTTT. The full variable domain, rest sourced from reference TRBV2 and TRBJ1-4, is EPEVTQTPSHQVTQMGQEVILRCVPISNHLYFYWYRQILGQKVEFLVSFYNNEISEKSEIFDDQFSVERPDGSNFTLKIRSTKLEDSAMYFCASGGKEKLFFGSGTQLSVL.

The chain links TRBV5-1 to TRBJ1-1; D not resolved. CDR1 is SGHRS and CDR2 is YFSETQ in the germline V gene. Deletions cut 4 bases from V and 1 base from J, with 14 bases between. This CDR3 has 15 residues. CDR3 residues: CASSAEEGTNTEAFF. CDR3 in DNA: TGCGCCAGCAGCGCCGAGGAGGGCACGAACACTGAAGCTTTCTTT.